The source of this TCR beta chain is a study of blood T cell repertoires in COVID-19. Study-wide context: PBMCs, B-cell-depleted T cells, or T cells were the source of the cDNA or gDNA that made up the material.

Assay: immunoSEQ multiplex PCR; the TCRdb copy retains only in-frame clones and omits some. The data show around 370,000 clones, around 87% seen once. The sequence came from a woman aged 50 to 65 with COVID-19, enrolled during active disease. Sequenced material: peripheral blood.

The CDR3 DNA follows: TGTGCCAGTAGTGCCTTTACACACCCAGGGGGCAAAAACATTCAGTACTTC. Translated: CASSAFTHPGGKNIQYF. V is TRBV19 and J is TRBJ2-4; 7 bases match TRBD1. The length of the CDR3 is 17 residues. After removal of 5 bases from V and 3 bases from J, the junction contained 13 bases not matched to a gene. The germline V gene has CDR1 LNHDA and CDR2 SQIVND (reference sequence).